Reported below is one T cell receptor beta chain. This clonotype was detected many times. Its antigen has not been determined. There are no base qualities to consult, and no much larger clone falls within one base. These data originate in a study of T-cell reconstitution after alpha-beta-depleted transplantation in children listed by TCRdb under 2016. About the study as a whole: Using TCR repertoire profiling, the study quantitatively followed how T-cell immune reconstitution unfolded in children after TCRalphabeta/CD19-depleted allogeneic hematopoietic cell transplantation.

The library was prepared using PCR. For sequencing, an Illumina HiSeq 2500 was employed. TCR libraries were prepared with molecular barcoding, using unique molecular identifiers to normalize TCRbeta repertoire quantification. Using fastp trimming at Q25 and MiXCR clonotype assembly, TCRdb reanalyzed the public sequencing data and kept in-frame beta chains. Rows with one shared CDR3 protein collapse into an entry with the most common genes and DNA. For this sample there are some 600,000 distinct CDR3 sequences; approximately 17% appear just once. 0.85% to 1.3% of the sample rests with the top ten. The starting material was PBMCs from the stem cell graft donor, obtained from the stem cell graft. This clonotype originated in a human donor who donated a stem cell graft to a child with acute myeloid leukemia.

This receptor has the CDR3 CASSGIPGTGEGYTF. At the DNA level, the sequence is TGTGCCAGCAGCGGGATACCAGGGACAGGGGAAGGCTACACCTTC. The rearrangement combines TRBV7-3 with TRBJ1-2; 10 central nucleotides agree with TRBD1. V and J are trimmed by 5 bases and 8 bases, and the gene matches miss 11 bases of the junction. Inclusive of the bounding cysteine and phenylalanine, the CDR3 is 15 residues long. Solely the CDR3 DNA is kept, with 45 bases framed from the first base. CDR1 and CDR2 are read off the germline V gene as SGHTA and FQGTGA.